This is a list of T cell receptor beta chains from one sample in a study of blood T cell repertoires in COVID-19. Only in-frame clones appear in the TCRdb table, and some are missing; sequencing was by immunoSEQ multiplex PCR. The sample has around 180,000 clones; approximately 86% are singletons. Source material: peripheral blood. The source of these receptors is a woman aged 25 to 39 with active or convalescent COVID-19. The CDR3 runs from the conserved cysteine through the conserved F or W. A D gene is named only where the DNA matches it firmly. Clone size appears in some rows only: once, few, many, or a class for an expanded clone.

j_call clone_size v_call d_call cdr3_aa cdr3_nt
TRBJ1-5 NA TRBV19 NA CASSIILYSNQPQHF TGTGCCAGTAGTATTATACTATATAGCAATCAGCCCCAGCATTTT
TRBJ2-7 NA TRBV3-1/TRBV3-2 NA CASSHDSEINYEQYF TGTGCCAGCAGCCACGATAGCGAGATCAACTACGAGCAGTACTTC
TRBJ1-2 NA TRBV5-4 NA CASSLGVRQGSYGYTF TGTGCCAGCAGCTTGGGGGTGAGGCAGGGCAGCTATGGCTACACCTTC
TRBJ2-2 NA TRBV5-5 TRBD1 CASSLAGGQGSAGELFF TGTGCCAGCAGCTTGGCCGGGGGACAGGGTTCAGCCGGGGAGCTGTTTTTT
TRBJ2-2 NA TRBV9 NA CASSVDPNTGELFF TGTGCCAGCAGCGTAGATCCTAACACCGGGGAGCTGTTTTTT
TRBJ2-5 NA TRBV5-4 NA CASSLRGQETQYF TGTGCCAGCAGCTTGAGAGGCCAAGAGACCCAGTACTTC
TRBJ1-2 many TRBV4-1 TRBD1 CASSQEGSGTGLRAGYTF TGCGCCAGCAGCCAAGAGGGGAGCGGGACAGGACTTAGAGCTGGCTACACCTTC
TRBJ2-7 few TRBV2 NA CASSDRTDSYEQYF TGTGCCAGCAGTGACCGGACAGACTCCTACGAGCAGTACTTC
TRBJ1-2 NA TRBV11-2 NA CASSLAANYGYTF TGTGCCAGCAGCTTAGCGGCTAACTATGGCTACACCTTC
TRBJ1-2 NA TRBV19 NA CASSTSLRGSYGYTF TGTGCCAGTAGTACCAGCCTCAGGGGTAGCTATGGCTACACCTTC
TRBJ1-1 NA TRBV18 NA CASSLSEGGYTEAFF TGTGCCAGCTCACTCTCTGAGGGAGGGTACACTGAAGCTTTCTTT
TRBJ2-7 NA TRBV19 TRBD1 CASSPWQGAYEQYF TGTGCCAGTAGCCCTTGGCAGGGGGCTTACGAGCAGTACTTC
TRBJ2-5 once TRBV11-3 TRBD2 CASSLGVLAGGMETQYF TGTGCCAGCAGCTTAGGGGTACTCGCGGGGGGGATGGAGACCCAGTACTTC
TRBJ2-7 NA TRBV3-1/TRBV3-2 NA CASSQDLTQAYEQYF TGTGCCAGCAGCCAAGATCTGACACAGGCCTACGAGCAGTACTTC
TRBJ1-6 NA TRBV7-6 NA CASSPGRSGGSPLHF TGTGCCAGCAGCCCCGGGAGGTCCGGTGGTTCACCCCTCCACTTT
TRBJ2-2 NA TRBV7-6 TRBD2 CASSLASSAGGPDGELFF TGTGCCAGCAGCTTAGCCTCATCCGCGGGGGGGCCGGACGGGGAGCTGTTTTTT
TRBJ1-1 NA TRBV14 TRBD1 CASSQTPGGTEAFF TGTGCCAGCAGCCAAACCCCAGGGGGCACTGAAGCTTTCTTT
TRBJ2-1 NA TRBV2 TRBD2 CASMGLAGVIYNEQFF TGTGCCAGTATGGGACTAGCGGGAGTCATATACAATGAGCAGTTCTTC
TRBJ2-1 NA TRBV24-1 NA CATSDSLRDYNEQFF TGTGCCACCAGTGATTCTTTAAGAGACTACAATGAGCAGTTCTTC
TRBJ1-2 few TRBV29-1 TRBD1 CSVEDIGTGTELPWYGYTF TGCAGCGTTGAAGATATCGGGACGGGGACAGAACTTCCATGGTATGGCTACACCTTC
TRBJ2-3 once TRBV2 NA CASKREWGTDTQYF TGTGCCAGCAAACGGGAGTGGGGCACAGATACGCAGTATTTT
TRBJ1-1 NA TRBV4-1 NA CASRAEDTEAFF TGCGCCAGCAGAGCGGAGGACACTGAAGCTTTCTTT